Below, one TCR beta chain is given with its context. No cognate antigen has been identified for it. Within one base of it there is no much larger clone, and no base qualities were kept. The data belong to a study of cytomegalovirus exposure and HLA in healthy donors listed by TCRdb under 2017. Describing the broader study: According to an earlier analysis of 587 of the donors, some 180 million T cells yielded 100 million or so unique TCR beta sequences and about 300 Gb of sequence data. In a later analysis, previously published TCR beta repertoires from 666 donors were re-analyzed and high-resolution HLA genotyping was added so that TCR occurrence patterns could be studied. An early release that covered roughly 600 HLA-typed donors contained approximately 300 gigabases of sequencing data and around 80 million unique TCR sequences. The study aimed to test whether signatures of past pathogen exposure could be identified by cataloging public T cell receptors. Rather than using new phenotypic data, the later analysis identified candidate immune exposures from TCR beta sequences and from how often those sequences occurred across donors. In an earlier analysis of 500 to 650 of the donors, high-throughput TCR beta sequencing was used to judge whether each TCR beta V gene segment behaved as functional or pseudogenic. Typing coverage differed by locus: A, B, C, DRB1 and DQB1 were typed in about 629-640 donors, DQA1 in 522, DPA1 in 600 to 610, and DPB1 in 450 to 490. In a later genetic analysis, genome-wide SNP genotypes for about 55% of the 666 donors were used, and that subset was treated as a discovery cohort. Because of strong linkage in the cohort, a few DR-DQ haplotypes were treated as single units for association and clustering. Donor age, sex, ethnicity and CMV serostatus were compiled alongside the repertoire data. To predict cytomegalovirus infection status, the study brought together high-throughput TCR immunosequencing, statistical association of individual TCRs with disease status, and machine learning. Besides the first cohort of about 730 subjects, a separate validation cohort made up of 120 different subjects was used. Using immunosequencing, the study profiled T cell repertoires from 550 to 750 subjects and related those repertoires to cytomegalovirus serostatus. Every discovery cohort repertoire had been produced on one sequencing platform. Among the roughly 390 genotyped donors, 81% belonged to the genetic ancestry cluster associated with self-reported Caucasian donors. Across around 400 genotyped donors of the cohort, an average of approximately 200,000 unique TCR beta nucleotide sequences per donor were sequenced, and roughly 18% of those sequences were non-productive. HLA typing covered class I and class II loci at four-digit resolution. The full study reports these points: Because HLA typing was missing for some donors at each locus, association tests included only the typed subset. When HLA alleles, especially DR and DQ, strongly co-occurred, TCR associations were difficult to assign to individual alleles. While some public TCRs were present in many individuals, most TCR sequences turned up only very rarely across donors. According to a later analysis, most CMV-associated TCR beta chains appeared to be HLA-restricted, and the HLA associations seemed to be driven largely by CMV exposure. Linkage disequilibrium might explain the correlated functional status among segregating V segments, but an unknown experimental factor could not be ruled out. According to the authors, the approach could potentially be generalized to other disease states and immunological phenotypes. The study listed approximately 160 TCR beta chains as associated with cytomegalovirus. In a later genetic analysis, fewer N-insertions in productive TCRs were reported among donors in an Asian-associated ancestry cluster than the roughly 700-donor mean. The 87-base-pair reads could not distinguish some IMGT-functional V segments, including TRBV6-2 and TRBV6-3, so those segments were excluded. A later analysis reported that several top co-occurrence clusters appeared linked to parvovirus B19, influenza, CMV and Epstein-Barr virus. Because counts were too low, roughly 17 rarely observed V segments, including chromosome 9 orphons, were left out of the earlier analysis of several hundred of the donors. A later genetic analysis associated a missense DCLRE1C variant with V-gene and J-gene trimming of TCR beta chains, and an independent cohort replicated the association. In vitro tests confirmed that a few of the cytomegalovirus-associated TCR beta chains recognize cytomegalovirus antigens. An earlier analysis of approximately 500 of the donors showed that most TCR beta V segments appeared in productive rearrangements either about 90% or about 30% of the time, which broadly matched IMGT annotations. In both the original and validation cohorts, the classifier was reported to diagnose cytomegalovirus status with high specificity and sensitivity. Compared with equally common non-associated chains, HLA-associated TCR beta chains in a later analysis were more clonally expanded and had lower generation probabilities. In a later analysis, the rate of TCR association differed among HLA loci, with DRB1 alleles having the most associated TCRs and HLA-C alleles having the fewest. A further reported finding was that TCR beta sequences accurately predicted the HLA-A and HLA-B alleles for most subjects in the first cohort. A cluster of highly shared sequence variants was judged likely to represent a technical artifact of the sequencing pipeline. Immune exposure information for the cohort was limited to CMV serostatus. Roughly uniform sequencing depth across donors was assumed in presence/absence analyses, although this assumption may not hold. In a later analysis, over 15,000 TCR beta sequences were associated with specific HLA alleles at a false discovery rate of 0.05. The cohort was sequenced for TCR beta chains only, and without alpha or paired-chain data the features that could be detected were limited.

The cohort was made up of approximately 670 healthy bone marrow donors. At the time of sampling, all cohort members were nominally healthy, though unrecorded immune exposures were likely present. The donor tested CMV seronegative and was one of the 352 seronegative cohort members. Every donor gave a peripheral blood sample, and the peripheral blood mononuclear cells from that sample were used for TCR beta sequencing. Genomic DNA extraction from the blood cell samples was performed with the Qiagen DNeasy Blood Extraction Kit. The library came from the immunoSEQ multiplex PCR assay. For the multiplex PCR, a mixture combining 60 forward primers for TCR Vbeta segments and 13 reverse primers for TCR Jbeta segments was used. A multiplex PCR assay on genomic DNA amplified the CDR3 region of rearranged TCR beta genes. The amplified TCR beta libraries were sequenced on the Illumina HiSeq System as 87-base-pair reads. Per the source publication's procedure: Across the 600 to 700 repertoires, a later analysis counted some 80 million unique TCR beta chains, roughly 11 million of which were shared by at least two donors. Raw reads were error-corrected and collapsed into unique sequences with a nearest-neighbor algorithm that merged closely related sequences to remove PCR and sequencing errors. CDR3 sequences were aligned to IMGT reference sequences to assign V, D and J gene segments. For a sequence to be retained, a match of at least six nucleotides to both a V gene segment and a J gene segment was required. Rearrangements were classified as productive when the CDR3 lacked stop codons and remained in frame with V and J, and all other rearrangements were classified as non-productive. Following IMGT convention, CDR3 was defined as the stretch from the second conserved V-encoded cysteine to the conserved J-encoded phenylalanine. In an earlier analysis of 500 to 650 of the donors, sequences lacking an unambiguous match to a single V gene segment were excluded. In an earlier analysis of some 590 of the donors, a V segment was called functional when productive rearrangements were above 56.7%, and segregating when the standard deviation between donors exceeded 5%. A statistical classification framework was built for diagnosing cytomegalovirus status from the catalog of TCR beta chain sequences. A later analysis assigned V and J genes by comparing TCR nucleotide sequences with IMGT/GENE-DB human TR gene sequences. Using the TCRdist pipeline, a later analysis assigned CDR3 sequences along with most-parsimonious VDJ recombination scenarios. In a later analysis, every TCR beta chain was defined by the combination of its CDR3 amino acid sequence and its V-gene family, and reads without a unique V-gene family were dropped. A later analysis removed over 500 highly shared, low-generation-probability nucleotide sequences to deal with suspected cross-contamination and a sequencing artifact. In a later analysis, a clonal expansion index for each public chain was calculated from normalized within-repertoire ranks of inferred template counts. In a later analysis, generation probabilities were computed with a VDJ recombination model fitted to out-of-frame rearrangements, and the resulting probabilities were checked against IGoR. A later analysis scored TCR-TCR, TCR-HLA and TCR-CMV co-occurrence with hypergeometric tests, applying a repertoire-size bias correction to TCR pairs. A later analysis estimated false discovery rates by permuting HLA or CMV assignments 20 times. In a later analysis, co-occurring TCRs were grouped using DBSCAN, with TCRdist sequence similarity added in when clustering inside HLA-allele-positive subsets. Repertoires with fewer than 30,000 or more than 120,000 public chains, plus five repertoires with anomalous nucleotide sharing, were excluded from co-occurrence clustering. What TCRdb holds here is the immuneACCESS table cut down to in-frame rearrangements. Part of the clones is not present; checked against another copy, under half of the missing clones reflect an unresolved V gene, and the others are unexplained. V, J and clone size reflect that table, while D and trimming were determined from the DNA. This sample gives 55,000 to 75,000 clones in total; approximately 60% of them show up just once. 2.5% to 3.5% of the sample lies in the top ten.

A distance of 20 bases separates the germline ends of V and J, which lose 2 bases and 12 bases respectively. The germline V gene (reference sequence) gives CDR1 as GTSNPN and CDR2 as SVGIG. CDR3 length: 15 amino acids, cysteine to phenylalanine. The retained sequence is limited to the CDR3, 45 bases, with the frame set at the first base. The specimen sequenced was PBMCs. This TCR was sampled from a man younger than 45 in good health and CMV-seronegative. Here the chain combines TRBV30 and TRBJ1-6, with no reliable assignment of the D segment. The CDR3 amino acid sequence is: CAWSHTPVPGLPLHF. The bases read TGTGCCTGGAGTCACACTCCCGTGCCAGGTTTACCCCTCCACTTT. Outside the CDR3, residues come from the reference TRBV30 and TRBJ1-6 proteins, so the full variable domain is: SQTIHQWPATLVQPVGSPLSLECTVEGTSNPNLYWYRQAAGRGLQLLFYSVGIGQISSEVPQNLSASRPQDRQFILSSKKLLLSDSGFYLCAWSHTPVPGLPLHFGNGTRLTVT.